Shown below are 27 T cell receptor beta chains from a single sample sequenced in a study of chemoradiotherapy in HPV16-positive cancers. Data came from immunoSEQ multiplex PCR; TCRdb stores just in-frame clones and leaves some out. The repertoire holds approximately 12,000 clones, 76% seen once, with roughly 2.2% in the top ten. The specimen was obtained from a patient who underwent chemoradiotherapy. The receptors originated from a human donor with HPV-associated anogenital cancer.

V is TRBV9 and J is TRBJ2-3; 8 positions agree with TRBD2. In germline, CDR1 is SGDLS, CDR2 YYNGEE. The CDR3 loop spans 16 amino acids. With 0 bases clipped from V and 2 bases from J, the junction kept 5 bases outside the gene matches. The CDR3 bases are TGTGCCAGCAGCGTAGCTTCACTAGCGGACACAGATACGCAGTATTTT. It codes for CASSVASLADTDTQYF.

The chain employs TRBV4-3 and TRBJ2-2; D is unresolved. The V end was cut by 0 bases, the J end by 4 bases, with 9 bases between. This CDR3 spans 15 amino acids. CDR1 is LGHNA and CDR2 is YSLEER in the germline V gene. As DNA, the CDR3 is TGCGCCAGCAGCCAAGAGGGTTGGGGCACCGGGGAGCTGTTTTTT. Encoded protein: CASSQEGWGTGELFF.

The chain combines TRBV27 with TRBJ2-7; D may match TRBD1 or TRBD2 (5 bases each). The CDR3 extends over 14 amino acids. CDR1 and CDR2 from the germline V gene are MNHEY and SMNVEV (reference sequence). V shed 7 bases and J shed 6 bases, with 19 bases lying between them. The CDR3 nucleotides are TGTGCCAGCAACCGGGGCGCAGGAGGATCCGAGCAGTACTTC. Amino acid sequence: CASNRGAGGSEQYF.

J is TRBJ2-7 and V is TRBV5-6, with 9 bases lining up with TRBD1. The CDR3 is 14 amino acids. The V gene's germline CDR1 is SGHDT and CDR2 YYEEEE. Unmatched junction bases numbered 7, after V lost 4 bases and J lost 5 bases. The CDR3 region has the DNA TGTGCCAGCAGCGGCGGGACAGGGTACCACGAGCAGTACTTC. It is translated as CASSGGTGYHEQYF.

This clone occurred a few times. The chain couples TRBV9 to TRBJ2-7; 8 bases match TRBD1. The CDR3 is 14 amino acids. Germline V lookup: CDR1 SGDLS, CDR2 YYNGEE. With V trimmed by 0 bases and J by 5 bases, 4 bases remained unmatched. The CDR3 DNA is TGTGCCAGCAGCGTAGTGGACAGGGTTCACGAGCAGTACTTC. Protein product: CASSVVDRVHEQYF.

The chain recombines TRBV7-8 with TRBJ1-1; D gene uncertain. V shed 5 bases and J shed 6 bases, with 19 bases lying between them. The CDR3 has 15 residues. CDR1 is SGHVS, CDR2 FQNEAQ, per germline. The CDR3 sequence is CASSHSWRGKSEAFF. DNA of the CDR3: TGTGCCAGCAGCCACTCGTGGCGAGGAAAGTCTGAAGCTTTCTTT.

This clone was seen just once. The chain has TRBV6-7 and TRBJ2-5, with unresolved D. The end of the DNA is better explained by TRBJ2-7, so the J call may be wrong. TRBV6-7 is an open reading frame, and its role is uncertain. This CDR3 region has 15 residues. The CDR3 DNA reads TGTGCCAGCAGTTACTCGGGCAGATTCTCCTACGAGCAGTACTTC. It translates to CASSYSGRFSYEQYF.

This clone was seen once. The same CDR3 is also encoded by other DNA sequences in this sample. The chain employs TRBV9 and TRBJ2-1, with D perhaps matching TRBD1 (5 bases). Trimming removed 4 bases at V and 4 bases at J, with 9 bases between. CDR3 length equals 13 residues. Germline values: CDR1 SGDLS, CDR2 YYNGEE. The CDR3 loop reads CASSPRQYNEQFF. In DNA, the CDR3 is TGTGCCAGCAGCCCTCGACAGTACAATGAGCAGTTCTTC.

CDR3 nucleotide sequence: TGTGCCAGCACCGAGTGGGGGACGCCAGGAAACACCATATATTTT. Protein product: CASTEWGTPGNTIYF. This chain joins TRBV2 and TRBJ1-3, with TRBD1 as a possible D gene (5 bases). Looked up from germline, CDR1 is SNHLY and CDR2 is FYNNEI. The CDR3 totals 15 residues. Between the trimmed V and J ends, which lost 7 bases and 4 bases, there was a span of 17 bases.

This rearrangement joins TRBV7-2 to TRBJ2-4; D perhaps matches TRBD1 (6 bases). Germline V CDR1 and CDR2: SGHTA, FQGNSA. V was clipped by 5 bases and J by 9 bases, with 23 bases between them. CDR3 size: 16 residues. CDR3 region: CASSQSVGQLYGIQYF. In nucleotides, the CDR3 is TGTGCCAGCAGCCAATCCGTCGGACAGCTTTATGGCATTCAGTACTTC.

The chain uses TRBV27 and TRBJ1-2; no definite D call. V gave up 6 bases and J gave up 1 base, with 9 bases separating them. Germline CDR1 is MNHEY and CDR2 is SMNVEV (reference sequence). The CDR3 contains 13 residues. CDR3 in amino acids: CASSPDGNYGYTF. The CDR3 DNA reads TGTGCCAGCAGCCCGGACGGTAACTATGGCTACACCTTC.

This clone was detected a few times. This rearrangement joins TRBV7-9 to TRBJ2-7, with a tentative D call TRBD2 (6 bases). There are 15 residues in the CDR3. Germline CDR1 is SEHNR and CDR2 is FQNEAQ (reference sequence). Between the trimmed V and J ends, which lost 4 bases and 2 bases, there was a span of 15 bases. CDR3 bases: TGTGCCAGCAGCTCGCGGGACGCAGATACCTACGAGCAGTACTTC. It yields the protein CASSSRDADTYEQYF.

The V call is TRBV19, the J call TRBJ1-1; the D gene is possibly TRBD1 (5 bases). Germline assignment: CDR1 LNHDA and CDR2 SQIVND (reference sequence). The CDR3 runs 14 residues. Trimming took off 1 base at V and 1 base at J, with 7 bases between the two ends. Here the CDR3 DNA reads TGTGCCAGTAGTATAGGGGGCGGGAACACTGAAGCTTTCTTT. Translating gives CASSIGGGNTEAFF.

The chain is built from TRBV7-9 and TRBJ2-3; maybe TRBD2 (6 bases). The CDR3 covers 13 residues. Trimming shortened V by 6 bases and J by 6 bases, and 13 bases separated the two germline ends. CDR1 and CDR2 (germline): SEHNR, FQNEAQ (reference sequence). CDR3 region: CASRMSRGDTQYF. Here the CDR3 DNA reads TGTGCCAGCAGAATGAGTCGGGGGGATACGCAGTATTTT.

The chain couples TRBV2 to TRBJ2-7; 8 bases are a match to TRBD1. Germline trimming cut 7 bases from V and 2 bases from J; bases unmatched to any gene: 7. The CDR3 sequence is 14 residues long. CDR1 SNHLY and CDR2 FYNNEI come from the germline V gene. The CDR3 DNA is TGTGCCAGCAACCAGGCGACAGGGGCCTACGAGCAGTACTTC. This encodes CASNQATGAYEQYF.

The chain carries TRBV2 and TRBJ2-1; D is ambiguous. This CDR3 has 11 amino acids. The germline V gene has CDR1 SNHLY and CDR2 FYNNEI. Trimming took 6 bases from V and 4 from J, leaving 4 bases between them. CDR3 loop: CASRYYNEQFF. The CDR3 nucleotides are TGTGCCAGCAGGTATTACAATGAGCAGTTCTTC.

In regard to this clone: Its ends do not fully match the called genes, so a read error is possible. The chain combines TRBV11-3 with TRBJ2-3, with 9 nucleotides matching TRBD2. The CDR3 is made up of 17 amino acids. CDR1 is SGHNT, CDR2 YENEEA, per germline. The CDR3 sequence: CASSSRGAGGPTYTQYF. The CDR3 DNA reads TGTGCCAGCAGCTCCCGAGGAGCGGGGGGACCCACATATACGCAGTATTTT. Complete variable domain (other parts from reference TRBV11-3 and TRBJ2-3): EAGVVQSPRYKIIEKKQPVAFWCNPISGHNTLYWYLQNLGQGPELLIRYENEEAVDDSQLPKDRFSAERLKGVDSTLKIQPAELGDSAVYLCASSSRGAGGPTYTQYFGPGTRLTVL.

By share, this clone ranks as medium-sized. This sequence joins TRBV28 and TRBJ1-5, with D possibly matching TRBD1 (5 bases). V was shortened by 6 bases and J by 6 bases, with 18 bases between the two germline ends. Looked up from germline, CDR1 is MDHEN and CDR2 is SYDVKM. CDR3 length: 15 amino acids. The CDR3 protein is CASRTPTSQGQPQHF. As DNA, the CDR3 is TGTGCCAGCAGAACTCCAACATCGCAGGGTCAGCCCCAGCATTTT.

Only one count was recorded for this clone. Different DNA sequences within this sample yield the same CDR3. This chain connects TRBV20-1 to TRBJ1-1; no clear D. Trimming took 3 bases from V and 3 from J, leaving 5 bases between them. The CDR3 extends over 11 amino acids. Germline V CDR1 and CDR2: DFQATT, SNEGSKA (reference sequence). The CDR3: CSASGYTEAFF. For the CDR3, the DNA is TGCAGTGCTAGCGGATACACTGAAGCTTTCTTT.

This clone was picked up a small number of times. CDR3: CASSESRFYEQYF. CDR3 in DNA: TGCGCCAGCAGTGAATCGAGGTTCTACGAGCAGTACTTC. The V gene is TRBV10-1, the J gene TRBJ2-7; D not certain. From germline, CDR1 is WNHNN and CDR2 SYGVQD (reference sequence). V shed 3 bases and J shed 3 bases, with 9 bases lying between them. The CDR3 sequence is 13 residues long.

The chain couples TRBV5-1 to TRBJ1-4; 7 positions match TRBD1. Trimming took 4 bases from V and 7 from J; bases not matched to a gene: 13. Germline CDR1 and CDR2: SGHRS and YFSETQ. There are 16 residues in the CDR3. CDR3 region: CASSTTTGAGFEKLFF. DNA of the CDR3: TGCGCCAGCAGCACCACCACAGGGGCGGGATTTGAAAAACTGTTTTTT. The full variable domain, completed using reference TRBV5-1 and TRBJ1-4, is KAGVTQTPRYLIKTRGQQVTLSCSPISGHRSVSWYQQTPGQGLQFLFEYFSETQRNKGNFPGRFSGRQFSNSRSEMNVSTLELGDSALYLCASSTTTGAGFEKLFFGSGTQLSVL.

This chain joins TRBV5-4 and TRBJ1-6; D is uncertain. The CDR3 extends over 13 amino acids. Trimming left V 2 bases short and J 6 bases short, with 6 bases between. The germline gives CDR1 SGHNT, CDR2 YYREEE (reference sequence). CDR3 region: CASSLDPNSPLHF. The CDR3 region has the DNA TGTGCCAGCAGCTTAGACCCTAATTCACCCCTCCACTTT.

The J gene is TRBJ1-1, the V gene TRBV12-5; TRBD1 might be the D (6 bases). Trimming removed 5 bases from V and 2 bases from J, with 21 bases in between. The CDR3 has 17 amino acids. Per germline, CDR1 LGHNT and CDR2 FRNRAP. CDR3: CASGPRDFLGANTEAFF. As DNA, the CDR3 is TGTGCTAGTGGTCCCAGGGACTTCCTGGGGGCAAACACTGAAGCTTTCTTT.

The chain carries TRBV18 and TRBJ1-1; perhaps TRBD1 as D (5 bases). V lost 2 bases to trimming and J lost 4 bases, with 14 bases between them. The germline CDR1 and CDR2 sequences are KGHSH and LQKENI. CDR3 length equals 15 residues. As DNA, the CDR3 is TGTGCCAGCTCACCAGGGGCGTCGGTCGGCACTGAAGCTTTCTTT. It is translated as CASSPGASVGTEAFF.

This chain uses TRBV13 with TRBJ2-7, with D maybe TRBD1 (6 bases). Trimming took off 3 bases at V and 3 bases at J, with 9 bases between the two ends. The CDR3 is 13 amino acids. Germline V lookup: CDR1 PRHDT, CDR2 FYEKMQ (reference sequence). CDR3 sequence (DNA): TGTGCCAGCAGCTTCGGACAGAGCTACGAGCAGTACTTC. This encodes CASSFGQSYEQYF.

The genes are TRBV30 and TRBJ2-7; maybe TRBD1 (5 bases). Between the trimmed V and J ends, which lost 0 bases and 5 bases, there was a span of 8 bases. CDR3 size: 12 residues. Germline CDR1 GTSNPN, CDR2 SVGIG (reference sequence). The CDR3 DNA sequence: TGTGCCTGGAGTGTGGCCAGGGACGAGCAGTACTTC. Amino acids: CAWSVARDEQYF.

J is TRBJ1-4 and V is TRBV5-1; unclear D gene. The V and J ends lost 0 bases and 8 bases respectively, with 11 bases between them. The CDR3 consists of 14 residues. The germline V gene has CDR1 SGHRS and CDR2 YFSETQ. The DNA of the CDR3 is TGCGCCAGCAGCTTGGCAGGCGGCGGAGAAAAACTGTTTTTT. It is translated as CASSLAGGGEKLFF.